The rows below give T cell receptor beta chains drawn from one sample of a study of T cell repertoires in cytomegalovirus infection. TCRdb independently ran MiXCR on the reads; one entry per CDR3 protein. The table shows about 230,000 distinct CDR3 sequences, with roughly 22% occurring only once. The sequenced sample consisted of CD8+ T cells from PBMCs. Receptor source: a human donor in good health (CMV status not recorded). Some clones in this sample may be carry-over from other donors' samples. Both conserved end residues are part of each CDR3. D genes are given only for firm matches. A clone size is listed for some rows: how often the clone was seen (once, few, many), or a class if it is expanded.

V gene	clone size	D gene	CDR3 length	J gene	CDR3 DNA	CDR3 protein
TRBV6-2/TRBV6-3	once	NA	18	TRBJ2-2	TGTGCCAGCAGTTACGCTTTCATAGCGGATTCGAACACCGGGGAGCTGTTTTTT	CASSYAFIADSNTGELFF
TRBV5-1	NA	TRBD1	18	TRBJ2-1	TGCGCCAGCAGCTTTCCCGGCAGGGGGCACCAAGATTACAATGAGCAGTTCTTC	CASSFPGRGHQDYNEQFF
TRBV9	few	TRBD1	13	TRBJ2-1	TGTGCCAGCAGCGAGACAGGGTACAATGAGCAGTTCTTC	CASSETGYNEQFF
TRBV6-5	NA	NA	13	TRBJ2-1	TGTGCCAGCAGTTACTCGGCGGGGTATGAGCAGTTCTTC	CASSYSAGYEQFF
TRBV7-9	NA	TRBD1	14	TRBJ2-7	TGTGCCAGCAGCACCACAGGGGGCCCAAACGAGCAGTACTTC	CASSTTGGPNEQYF
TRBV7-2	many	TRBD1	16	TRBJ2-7	TGTGCCAGCAGCTTAGATCCCGGGACAGGGAAGTACGAGCAGTACTTC	CASSLDPGTGKYEQYF
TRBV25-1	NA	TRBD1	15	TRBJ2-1	TGTGCCAGCAGTGAAGGGACAGGATACTACAATGAGCAGTTCTTC	CASSEGTGYYNEQFF
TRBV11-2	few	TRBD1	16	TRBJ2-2	TGTGCCAGCAGCCGGACAGGGGGCCTTGTCACCGGGGAGCTGTTTTTT	CASSRTGGLVTGELFF
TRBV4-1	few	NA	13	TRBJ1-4	TGCGCCAGCAGCCAAGAAAATGAGGAAAAACTGTTTTTT	CASSQENEEKLFF
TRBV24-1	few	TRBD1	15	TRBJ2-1	TGTGCCACCTCGACAGGGGAAGGCTTCTACAATGAGCAGTTCTTC	CATSTGEGFYNEQFF
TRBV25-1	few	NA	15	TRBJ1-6	TGTGCCAGCAGCAAAAGCAGGGTCGGCAATTCACCCCTCCACTTT	CASSKSRVGNSPLHF
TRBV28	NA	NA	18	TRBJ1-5	TGTGCCAGCAGTTTAGCCACAAGTACAGGTTATAGCAATCAGCCCCAGCATTTT	CASSLATSTGYSNQPQHF
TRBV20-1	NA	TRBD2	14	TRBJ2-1	TGCGGTGCGTCTGGGACTAGCGGGGCTGGTGAGCAGTTCTTC	CGASGTSGAGEQFF
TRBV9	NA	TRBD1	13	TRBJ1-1	TGTGCCAGCAGCGAGAACAGGGGCACTGAAGCTTTCTTT	CASSENRGTEAFF
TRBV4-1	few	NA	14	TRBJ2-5	TGCGCCAGCACCCTTACCGGGACGTTGGAGACCCAGTACTTC	CASTLTGTLETQYF
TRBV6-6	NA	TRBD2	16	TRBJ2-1	TGTGCCAGCAGATTTACTAGCGGGGGCTCCTACAATGAGCAGTTCTTC	CASRFTSGGSYNEQFF
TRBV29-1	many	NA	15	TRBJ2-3	TGCAGCGTTGCGCCCTTGGACTCCAACACAGATACGCAGTATTTT	CSVAPLDSNTDTQYF
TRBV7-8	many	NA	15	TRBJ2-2	TGTGCCAGCAGCTTAGGGGGCTTCTTAACCGGGGAGCTGTTTTTT	CASSLGGFLTGELFF
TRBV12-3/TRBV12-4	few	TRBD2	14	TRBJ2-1	TGTGCCAGCAGTTTATGGCGGGGGAGGAATGAGCAGTTCTTC	CASSLWRGRNEQFF
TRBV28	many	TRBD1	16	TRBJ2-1	TGTGCCAGCAGTTTACCCGGACAGGGTTCTTCCAATGAGCAGTTCTTC	CASSLPGQGSSNEQFF
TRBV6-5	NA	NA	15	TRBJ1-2	TGTGCCAGCAGTTACATACAGGGAAGCGACTATGGCTACACCTTC	CASSYIQGSDYGYTF
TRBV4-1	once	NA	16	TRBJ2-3	TGCGCCAGCAGCCAAAACAGGGGAGGAGGGTCAGATACGCAGTATTTT	CASSQNRGGGSDTQYF
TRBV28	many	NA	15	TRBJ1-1	TGTGCCAGCAGTTTATCCCCGGGGGCGAATACTGAAGCTTTCTTT	CASSLSPGANTEAFF
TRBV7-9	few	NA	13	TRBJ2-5	TGTGCCAGCAACCCAGTTCCGAAGGACACCCAGTACTTC	CASNPVPKDTQYF
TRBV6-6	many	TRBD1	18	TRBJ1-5	TGTGCCAGCAGTTACTCGAAAGGACCAGGGGGAAGTAATCAGCCCCAGCATTTT	CASSYSKGPGGSNQPQHF
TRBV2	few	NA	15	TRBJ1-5	TGTGCCAGCAGGCGACTTCCGGGGCCCAATCAGCCCCAGCATTTT	CASRRLPGPNQPQHF
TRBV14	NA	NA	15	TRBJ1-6	TGTGCCAGCAGCCAAGATTTACGGAATAATTCACCCCTCCACTTT	CASSQDLRNNSPLHF
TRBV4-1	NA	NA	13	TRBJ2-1	TGCGCCTGCAGCCAAGGGGTCTACGATGAGCAGTTCTTC	CACSQGVYDEQFF
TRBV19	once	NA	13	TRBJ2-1	TGTGCCAGTAGTCCCCTAAACTACAATGAGCAGTTCTTC	CASSPLNYNEQFF
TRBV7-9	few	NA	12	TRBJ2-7	TGTGCCAGCAGCCGTGGGGGGTCCGAGCAGTACTTC	CASSRGGSEQYF
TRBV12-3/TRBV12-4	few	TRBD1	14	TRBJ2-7	TGTGCCAGCAGTAACTGGGACAGGGCCTACGAGCAGTACTTC	CASSNWDRAYEQYF
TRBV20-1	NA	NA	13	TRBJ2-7	TGCAGTGCTAGACCTGTCACAGGATACGAGCAGTACTTC	CSARPVTGYEQYF
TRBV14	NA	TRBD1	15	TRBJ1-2	TGTGCCAGCAGCCGATGGACAGGGGATAACTATGGCTACACCTTC	CASSRWTGDNYGYTF